These T cell receptor beta chains were read from a single sample in a study of cytomegalovirus exposure and HLA in healthy donors. Produced via immunoSEQ multiplex PCR; TCRdb's table is partial and in-frame only. Counted here are some 260,000 clones, about 90% occurring once; the ten biggest clones make up approximately 3.1%. Sample: PBMCs. Receptors were obtained from a woman between 25 and 40 years old in good health and CMV-seronegative. Both conserved end residues are part of each CDR3. A D gene is named only where the DNA matches it firmly. Expanded clones get a size class; other rows say once, few or many, or leave the size out.

j_gene	d_gene	abundance	v_gene	CDR3nt	CDR3aa
TRBJ2-7	TRBD2	once	TRBV4-2	TGTGCCAGCAGCCAAGTTGCGGGAGGATCCTCCTACGAGCAGTACTTC	CASSQVAGGSSYEQYF
TRBJ2-3	TRBD2	once	TRBV15	TGTGCCACCAGCCCGACTAGCGGGGGGGAGCCCACAGATACGCAGTATTTT	CATSPTSGGEPTDTQYF
TRBJ2-6	NA	NA	TRBV5-1	TGCGCCAGCAGACAGGGTGGGGCCAACGTCCTGACTTTC	CASRQGGANVLTF
TRBJ2-3	TRBD2	NA	TRBV4-3	TGCGCCAGCAGCCAAGGGGCTAGCGGGAGTGCAGATACGCAGTATTTT	CASSQGASGSADTQYF
TRBJ2-7	TRBD2	NA	TRBV19	TGTGCCAGTAGCTCGGGACTAGCGGGAGTCGAGCAGTACTTC	CASSSGLAGVEQYF
TRBJ2-5	NA	NA	TRBV29-1	TGCAGCGTTGAGGTTCATACAAGAACCCAGTACTTC	CSVEVHTRTQYF
TRBJ2-5	NA	NA	TRBV7-3	TGTGCCAGCAGCACCGGGACAAAAGAGACCCAGTACTTC	CASSTGTKETQYF
TRBJ2-5	NA	NA	TRBV28	TGTGCCAGCAGTTTAGGGGAGAGCTCCCAAGAGACCCAGTACTTC	CASSLGESSQETQYF
TRBJ2-1	TRBD2	few	TRBV7-8	TGTGCCAGCTCCATCAGGGGGTCTAGCGGGAGTGGCAATGAGCAGTTCTTC	CASSIRGSSGSGNEQFF
TRBJ1-1	NA	NA	TRBV11-2	TGTGCCAGCAGTCCTTTCGATGGGCGGAAGTCCTCTTTT	CASSPFDGRKSSF
TRBJ2-7	TRBD1	once	TRBV28	TGTGCCAGCAGCGGAAACCCCGGGACAGGGCCACGCGAGCAGTACTTC	CASSGNPGTGPREQYF
TRBJ2-2	NA	NA	TRBV5-6	TGTGCCAGCAGCTTGGGAGGTTCCCCGAACACCGGGGAGCTGTTTTTT	CASSLGGSPNTGELFF
TRBJ2-7	NA	once	TRBV19	TGTGCCAGATGTGGGTGCTACGAGCAGTACTTC	CARCGCYEQYF
TRBJ1-2	NA	NA	TRBV12-5	TGTGCTAGTGGTTGGGCGGACAGCCCTAACTATGGCTACACCTTC	CASGWADSPNYGYTF
TRBJ2-3	NA	NA	TRBV5-6	TGTGCCAGCAGCTTGTCGGCGGGAAGCACAGATACGCAGTATTTT	CASSLSAGSTDTQYF
TRBJ2-5	NA	NA	TRBV7-7	TGTGCCAGCAGCCCAAAGGGGGGGACCAAGCAAGAGACCCAGTACTTC	CASSPKGGTKQETQYF
TRBJ2-3	TRBD2	few	TRBV25-1	TGTGCCAGCAGTGATTGGGGTAGCGGGAGGGATGGAGATACGCAGTATTTT	CASSDWGSGRDGDTQYF
TRBJ2-7	TRBD1	NA	TRBV5-1	TGCGCCAGCAGCTCCTCCGGGACAGCTCCAACTGTCTACGAGCAGTACTTC	CASSSSGTAPTVYEQYF
TRBJ2-1	TRBD2	NA	TRBV27	TGTGCCAGCAGTTTAACAGCGGGAGCGTACAATGAGCAGTTCTTC	CASSLTAGAYNEQFF
TRBJ2-7	TRBD2	NA	TRBV9	TGTGCCAGCAGCAGGGATCGCGGGAGCGACGAGCAGTACTTC	CASSRDRGSDEQYF
TRBJ2-7	NA	few	TRBV6-5	TGTGCCAGCAGTTCCGGTTCGGGAGAGGCCTACGAGCAGTACTTC	CASSSGSGEAYEQYF
TRBJ2-3	NA	NA	TRBV11-3	TGTGCCAGCAGCTTGGCTACCAGGACTTCCGGGGATACGCAGTATTTT	CASSLATRTSGDTQYF
TRBJ2-5	NA	NA	TRBV30	TGTGCCTGGGGATCCCGGGACTGGACGGAGACCCAGTACTTC	CAWGSRDWTETQYF
TRBJ2-3	NA	NA	TRBV7-9	TGTGCCAGCAGTCTGATTCAGGGGATGGATACGCAGTATTTT	CASSLIQGMDTQYF
TRBJ2-7	NA	NA	TRBV28	TGTGCCAGCCGACCGGGACCAGGGGCTTACGAGCAGTACTTC	CASRPGPGAYEQYF
TRBJ1-5	TRBD1	NA	TRBV28	TGTGCCAGCAGTTATTCCACAGGGGGCAATCAGCCCCAGCATTTT	CASSYSTGGNQPQHF
TRBJ2-3	NA	NA	TRBV18	TGTGCCAGCTCACGACTACAGGGTGGGGTCACAGATACGCAGTATTTT	CASSRLQGGVTDTQYF
TRBJ2-7	NA	once	TRBV11-2	TGTGCCAGCAGCTTAGATCGGGCAGGGTCTCGCACCTACGAGCAGTACTTC	CASSLDRAGSRTYEQYF
TRBJ1-4	TRBD1	NA	TRBV4-1	TGCGCCAGCAGCCAAACAGGGGGCGGTGAAAAACTGTTTTTT	CASSQTGGGEKLFF
TRBJ2-7	TRBD1	NA	TRBV6-6	TGTGCCAGCAGTTATTGGGGACAGGGGGAGTCCTACGAGCAGTACTTC	CASSYWGQGESYEQYF
TRBJ1-1	NA	once	TRBV7-2	TGTGCCAGCAGCCCGACGGGGGCAGGGAAAGCTTTCTTT	CASSPTGAGKAFF
TRBJ2-1	NA	NA	TRBV20-1	TGCAGTGCTAGAACTTGGGTTGAGCAGTTCTTC	CSARTWVEQFF
TRBJ2-5	NA	NA	TRBV18	TGTGCCAGCTCACCCCCCCGCCCCACAGAGACCCAGTACTTC	CASSPPRPTETQYF
TRBJ2-7	TRBD2	NA	TRBV18	TGTGCCAGCTCACGCTTAGCGGGAACCTACGAGCAGTACTTC	CASSRLAGTYEQYF
TRBJ2-7	TRBD2	once	TRBV28	TGTGCCAGCAGTCCCCGGACTAGCGGGAGGGACGAGCAGTACTTC	CASSPRTSGRDEQYF
TRBJ2-3	TRBD2	once	TRBV7-2	TGTGCCAGCAGCCCTGGACTAGCGGGAAGAACAGATACGCAGTATTTT	CASSPGLAGRTDTQYF
TRBJ2-7	NA	NA	TRBV20-1	TGCAGTGTGGGGTCCTACGAGCAGTACTTC	CSVGSYEQYF